This passage covers 21 T cell receptor beta chains from one sample sequenced in a study of shared T cell receptors in the human thymus. TCRdb's copy holds only in-frame clones and misses some; the assay was immunoSEQ multiplex PCR. Among hundreds of thousands of clones listed, more than 75% were seen once. The same sample was also studied in work on human thymus T cells.

Material: thymocytes. The source of these receptors is a boy in the first two years of life with a congenital heart defect.

This chain links TRBV12-5 with TRBJ2-7; 14 bases align to TRBD2. Losses at the gene ends were 5 bases for V and 5 bases for J; bases not matched to a gene: 11. There are 17 residues in the CDR3. Germline values: CDR1 LGHNT, CDR2 FRNRAP. This chain's CDR3 is CASGPAPTSGREDEQYF. CDR3 coding DNA: TGTGCTAGTGGTCCTGCGCCGACTAGCGGGAGGGAGGACGAGCAGTACTTC.

V usage is TRBV30 and J usage is TRBJ2-1, with TRBD2 matching over 7 bases. The V segment lost 5 bases and the J segment 4 bases; nucleotides outside the gene matches: 8. The CDR3 consists of 14 residues. Germline V gene sequence: CDR1 GTSNPN, CDR2 SVGIG (reference sequence). CDR3 DNA sequence: TGTGCCTGGGGGGACTACCCTAATTACAATGAGCAGTTCTTC. Translation gives CAWGDYPNYNEQFF.

This clone has just a few counts. This chain joins TRBV4-1 and TRBJ2-7, with a tentative D call TRBD2 (6 bases). The CDR3 is made up of 16 amino acids. Looked up from germline, CDR1 is MGHRA and CDR2 is YSYEKL. V shed 0 bases and J shed 7 bases, with 19 bases lying between them. The CDR3 sequence: CASSQEGGLTDGEQYF. In DNA, the CDR3 is TGCGCCAGCAGCCAAGAGGGAGGACTCACGGATGGGGAGCAGTACTTC.

The chain employs TRBV6-6 and TRBJ2-4; 8 bases are shared with TRBD1. In germline, CDR1 is MNHNY, CDR2 SVGAGI (reference sequence). The CDR3 contains 11 residues. Germline trimming cut 5 bases from V and 15 bases from J; bases unmatched to any gene: 6. The CDR3 DNA follows: TGTGCCAGCAGTAGCCAGGGGGCGCGGTACTTC. As protein: CASSSQGARYF.

J is TRBJ2-7 and V is TRBV10-3, with TRBD2 identical over 14 bases. Trimming cost V 0 bases and J 3 bases; bases outside gene matches: 4. Per the germline V gene, CDR1 is ENHRY and CDR2 is SYGVKD. The CDR3 sequence is 17 residues long. CDR3 sequence (DNA): TGTGCCATCAGTGAGTCCCGGGGACTAGCGGGAGTCTACGAGCAGTACTTC. This encodes CAISESRGLAGVYEQYF.

The chain links TRBV5-1 to TRBJ2-1; no definite D call. V gave up 0 bases and J gave up 0 bases, with 7 bases separating them. The CDR3 has 15 amino acids. The germline CDR1 and CDR2 sequences are SGHRS and YFSETQ. In DNA, the CDR3 is TGCGCCAGCAGCTTGGGGGCGCCCTCCTACAATGAGCAGTTCTTC. It encodes CASSLGAPSYNEQFF.

The chain has TRBV10-2 and TRBJ2-2; 10 bases line up with TRBD2. The CDR3 loop spans 15 amino acids. Germline assignment: CDR1 WSHSY and CDR2 SAAADI. V gave up 7 bases and J gave up 4 bases; unmatched junction bases: 6. CDR3 region: CASTRRTSGTGELFF. CDR3 bases: TGCGCCAGCACTCGAAGGACTAGCGGCACCGGGGAGCTGTTTTTT.

This chain joins TRBV9 and TRBJ1-3; possible D gene TRBD1, 5 bases. Germline CDR1 is SGDLS and CDR2 is YYNGEE. Trimming took off 4 bases at V and 4 bases at J, with 18 bases between the two ends. The CDR3 runs to 16 residues. For the CDR3, the DNA is TGTGCCAGCAGCCTCGGGTTGGGGGGTAAGGGAAACACCATATATTTT. It codes for CASSLGLGGKGNTIYF.

The V and J genes are TRBV5-1 and TRBJ2-1; 10 positions agree with TRBD2. Trimming took 4 bases from V and 7 from J; bases not matched to a gene: 23. There are 20 residues in the CDR3. The germline CDR1 and CDR2 sequences are SGHRS and YFSETQ. CDR3 DNA: TGCGCCAGCAGCCCCGGACTAGCGGAGCTCGATCCCCGTAAAACAAATGAGCAGTTCTTC. Translating gives CASSPGLAELDPRKTNEQFF.

This chain connects TRBV5-1 to TRBJ2-5, with D unclear. V was clipped by 4 bases and J by 0 bases, with 4 bases between them. From germline, CDR1 is SGHRS and CDR2 YFSETQ. The CDR3 runs to 12 residues. The CDR3 DNA sequence: TGCGCCAGCAGCCTATACCAAGAGACCCAGTACTTC. It encodes CASSLYQETQYF.

V gene TRBV7-9 combines with J gene TRBJ2-7, with D possibly TRBD2 on 5 matching bases. Trimming stripped 5 bases from V and 0 bases from J, with 17 bases between. Germline-derived CDR1 and CDR2 are SEHNR and FQNEAQ (reference sequence). The CDR3 is 16 residues long. The CDR3 region is CASSPVGASRSYEQYF. The CDR3 DNA reads as TGTGCCAGCAGCCCGGTCGGAGCTAGCCGCTCCTACGAGCAGTACTTC.

The chain uses TRBV27 and TRBJ2-3; the match to TRBD2 covers 9 bases. The CDR3 loop spans 17 amino acids. CDR1 MNHEY and CDR2 SMNVEV come from the germline V gene (reference sequence). J gave up 0 bases and V 0 bases, and 4 bases lay outside the gene matches. CDR3 nucleotides: TGTGCCAGCAGTTTATCAGGCGGGAGGGCTAGCACAGATACGCAGTATTTT. The encoded protein is CASSLSGGRASTDTQYF.

This clone was detected a few times. The rearrangement uses TRBV27 and TRBJ2-1; 9 nucleotides align to TRBD1. CDR1 is MNHEY, CDR2 SMNVEV, per germline (reference sequence). Germline trimming cut 6 bases from V and 5 bases from J; bases unmatched to any gene: 8. The CDR3 consists of 15 residues. The DNA for the CDR3 is TGTGCCAGCAGCCCAACAGGGGGCTTTAACAATGAGCAGTTCTTC. Its translation is CASSPTGGFNNEQFF.

CDR3 nucleotides: TGTGCCAGCAGCTTAGATAGAGGCAGGGCCTGGGAGACCCAGTACTTC. It encodes CASSLDRGRAWETQYF. This chain connects TRBV7-6 to TRBJ2-5, with D perhaps TRBD1 (5 bases). The CDR3 runs to 16 residues. Germline V gene sequence: CDR1 SGHVS, CDR2 FNYEAQ. V lost 1 base, J lost 5 bases, and 17 bases lay in between.

The genes are TRBV15 and TRBJ1-2, with 9 bases aligning to TRBD1. Germline V gives CDR1 LNHNV, CDR2 YYDKDF (reference sequence). V gave up 3 bases and J gave up 5 bases; unmatched junction bases: 22. CDR3 length: 20 amino acids. The DNA for the CDR3 is TGTGCCACCAGCAGGTGGGTTGGAGGGACAGGGTATCATTTTTTGTATGGCTACACCTTC. Translation gives CATSRWVGGTGYHFLYGYTF.

The chain joins TRBV30 to TRBJ2-2; 14 nucleotides line up with TRBD2. The CDR3 length is 16 residues. The germline V gene encodes CDR1 GTSNPN and CDR2 SVGIG (reference sequence). The V segment lost 7 bases and the J segment 3 bases; nucleotides outside the gene matches: 7. CDR3 region: CASGLAGDLYTGELFF. CDR3 sequence (DNA): TGTGCCTCGGGACTAGCGGGAGACTTGTACACCGGGGAGCTGTTTTTT.

This sequence joins TRBV12-5 and TRBJ2-3; weak D call: TRBD2 (6 bases). The V gene's germline CDR1 is LGHNT and CDR2 FRNRAP. The germline V and J ends were trimmed by 11 bases and 1 base, with 13 bases remaining between them. This CDR3 has 13 residues. The CDR3 here is CAQSGGGTDTQYF. The CDR3 region has the DNA TGTGCTCAATCGGGCGGGGGCACAGATACGCAGTATTTT.

The CDR3 spells CASSSTPSGEASTDTQYF. Here the CDR3 DNA reads TGCGCCAGCAGCTCCACACCCTCAGGGGAAGCTAGCACAGATACGCAGTATTTT. This sequence joins TRBV5-1 and TRBJ2-3; tentatively, D is TRBD1 (6 bases). V dropped 3 bases and J dropped 0 bases, with 20 bases sitting between them. Germline lookup yields CDR1 SGHRS and CDR2 YFSETQ. The CDR3 has 18 residues. Looking up the rest from reference TRBV5-1 and TRBJ2-3 gives the full variable domain: KAGVTQTPRYLIKTRGQQVTLSCSPISGHRSVSWYQQTPGQGLQFLFEYFSETQRNKGNFPGRFSGRQFSNSRSEMNVSTLELGDSALYLCASSSTPSGEASTDTQYFGPGTRLTVL.

In the case of this clone: The sample contains more than one DNA sequence encoding this CDR3. The CDR3: CASSPLAGGPHEQYF. CDR3 sequence (DNA): TGTGCCAGCAGCCCCTTAGCGGGAGGGCCCCACGAGCAGTACTTC. The rearrangement links TRBV6-6 to TRBJ2-7; 11 bases line up with TRBD2. The CDR3 runs to 15 residues. CDR1 is MNHNY and CDR2 is SVGAGI in the germline V gene (reference sequence). Trimming cost V 6 bases and J 5 bases; bases outside gene matches: 9.

A word on this clone: The junction does not match germline at one end; this may be a read error. The chain recombines TRBV19 with TRBJ2-7; a weak D match, TRBD1 (5 bases). CDR3 length equals 13 residues. Germline-derived CDR1 and CDR2 are LNHDA and SQIVND (reference sequence). As DNA, the CDR3 is TGTGCCAGTAGCATAGGGGCCGGCTACGAGCAGTACTTC. Its translation is CASSIGAGYEQYF.

The rearrangement links TRBV10-2 to TRBJ2-1, with 14 bases that match TRBD2. In germline, CDR1 is WSHSY, CDR2 SAAADI. The CDR3 length is 16 residues. The V segment lost 2 bases and the J segment 9 bases; nucleotides outside the gene matches: 6. DNA for the CDR3: TGCGCCAGCAGTGAGGAGACTAGCGGGAGGGCAAGTGAGCAGTTCTTC. It translates to CASSEETSGRASEQFF.